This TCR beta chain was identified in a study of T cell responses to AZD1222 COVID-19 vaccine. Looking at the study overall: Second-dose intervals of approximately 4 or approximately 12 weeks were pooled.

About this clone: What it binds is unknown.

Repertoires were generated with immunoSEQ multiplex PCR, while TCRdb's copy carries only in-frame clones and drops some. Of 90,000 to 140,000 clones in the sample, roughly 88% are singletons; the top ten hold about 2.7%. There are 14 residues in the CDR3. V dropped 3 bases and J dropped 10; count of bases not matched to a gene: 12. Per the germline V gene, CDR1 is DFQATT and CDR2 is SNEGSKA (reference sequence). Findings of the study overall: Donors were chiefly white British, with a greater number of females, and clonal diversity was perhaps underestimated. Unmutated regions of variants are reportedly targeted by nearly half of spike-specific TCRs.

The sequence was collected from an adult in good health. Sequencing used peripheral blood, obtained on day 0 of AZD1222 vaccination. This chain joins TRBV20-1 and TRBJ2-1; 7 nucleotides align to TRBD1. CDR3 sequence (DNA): TGCAGTGCTAGTCCCGCACAGGGGAATCGGGAGCAGTTCTTC. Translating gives CSASPAQGNREQFF.